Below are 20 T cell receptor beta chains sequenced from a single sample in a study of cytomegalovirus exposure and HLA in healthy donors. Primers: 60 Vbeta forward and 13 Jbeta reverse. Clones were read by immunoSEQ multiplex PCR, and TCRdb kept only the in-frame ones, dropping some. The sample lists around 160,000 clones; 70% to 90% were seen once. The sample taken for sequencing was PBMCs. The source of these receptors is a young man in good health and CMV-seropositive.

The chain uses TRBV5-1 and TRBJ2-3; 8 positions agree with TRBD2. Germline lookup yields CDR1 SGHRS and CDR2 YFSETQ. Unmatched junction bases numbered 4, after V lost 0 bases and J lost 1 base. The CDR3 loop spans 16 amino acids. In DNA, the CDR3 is TGCGCCAGCAGCTTGGCTGGGCGGGGGGGCACAGATACGCAGTATTTT. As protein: CASSLAGRGGTDTQYF. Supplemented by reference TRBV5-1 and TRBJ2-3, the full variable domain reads KAGVTQTPRYLIKTRGQQVTLSCSPISGHRSVSWYQQTPGQGLQFLFEYFSETQRNKGNFPGRFSGRQFSNSRSEMNVSTLELGDSALYLCASSLAGRGGTDTQYFGPGTRLTVL.

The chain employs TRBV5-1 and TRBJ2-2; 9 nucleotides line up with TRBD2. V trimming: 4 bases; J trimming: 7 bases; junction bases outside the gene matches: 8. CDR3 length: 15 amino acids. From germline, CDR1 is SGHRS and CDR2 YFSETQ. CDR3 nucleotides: TGCGCCAGCAGCCCCATAGCGGGGGATAACGGGGAGCTGTTTTTT. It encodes CASSPIAGDNGELFF.

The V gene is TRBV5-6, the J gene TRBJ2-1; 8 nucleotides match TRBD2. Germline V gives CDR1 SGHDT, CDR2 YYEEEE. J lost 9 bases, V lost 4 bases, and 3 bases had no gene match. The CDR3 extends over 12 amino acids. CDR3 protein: CASSIGGVEQFF. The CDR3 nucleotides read TGTGCCAGCAGCATCGGGGGGGTTGAGCAGTTCTTC.

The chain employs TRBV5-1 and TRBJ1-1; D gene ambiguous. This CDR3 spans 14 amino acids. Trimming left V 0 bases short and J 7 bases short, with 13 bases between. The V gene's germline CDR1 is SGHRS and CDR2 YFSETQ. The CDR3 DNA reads TGCGCCAGCAGCTTGGCCGTTCCAACGAGTGAAGCTTTCTTT. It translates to CASSLAVPTSEAFF.

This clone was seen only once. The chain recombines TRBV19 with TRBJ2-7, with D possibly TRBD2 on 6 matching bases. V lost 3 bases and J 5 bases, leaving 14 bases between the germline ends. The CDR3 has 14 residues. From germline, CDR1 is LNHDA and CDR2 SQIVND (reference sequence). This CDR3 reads CASSITSTIDEQYF. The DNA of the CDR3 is TGTGCCAGTAGTATCACTAGCACTATTGACGAGCAGTACTTC.

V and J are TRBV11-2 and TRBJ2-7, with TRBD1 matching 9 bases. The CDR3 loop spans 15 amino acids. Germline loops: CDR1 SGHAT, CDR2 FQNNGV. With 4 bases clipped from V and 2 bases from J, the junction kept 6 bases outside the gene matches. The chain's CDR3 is CASSSRTGVPYEQYF. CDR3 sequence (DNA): TGTGCCAGCAGCTCCAGGACAGGGGTCCCCTACGAGCAGTACTTC.

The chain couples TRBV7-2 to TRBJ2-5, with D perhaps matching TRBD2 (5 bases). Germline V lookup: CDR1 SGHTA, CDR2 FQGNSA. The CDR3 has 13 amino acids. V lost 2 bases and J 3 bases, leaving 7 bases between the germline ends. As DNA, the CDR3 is TGTGCCAGCAGCTTATGGGAGAAAGAGACCCAGTACTTC. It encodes CASSLWEKETQYF.

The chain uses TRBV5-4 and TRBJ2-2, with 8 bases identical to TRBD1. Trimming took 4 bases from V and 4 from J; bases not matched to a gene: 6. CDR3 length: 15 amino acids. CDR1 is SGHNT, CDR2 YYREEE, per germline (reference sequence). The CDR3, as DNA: TGTGCCAGCAGCGTGACAGGGGCTCTCACCGGGGAGCTGTTTTTT. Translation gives CASSVTGALTGELFF.

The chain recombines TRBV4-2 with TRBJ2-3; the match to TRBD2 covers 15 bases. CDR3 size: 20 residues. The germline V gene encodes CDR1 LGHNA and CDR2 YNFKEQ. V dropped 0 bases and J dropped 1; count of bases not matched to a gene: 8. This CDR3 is CASSQDWTSGGAFGTDTQYF. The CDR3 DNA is TGTGCCAGCAGCCAAGATTGGACTAGCGGGGGGGCTTTTGGCACAGATACGCAGTATTTT.

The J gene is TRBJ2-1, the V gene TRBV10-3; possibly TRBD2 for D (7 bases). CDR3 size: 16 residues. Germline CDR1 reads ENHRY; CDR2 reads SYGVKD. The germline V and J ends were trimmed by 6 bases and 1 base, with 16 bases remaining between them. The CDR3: CAIRGGTRLSYNEQFF. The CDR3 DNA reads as TGTGCCATCAGGGGGGGGACAAGGCTTTCCTACAATGAGCAGTTCTTC.

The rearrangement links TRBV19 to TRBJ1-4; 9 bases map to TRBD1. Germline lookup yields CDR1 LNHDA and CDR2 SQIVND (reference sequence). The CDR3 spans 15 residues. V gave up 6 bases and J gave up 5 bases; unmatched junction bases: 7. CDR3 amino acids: CASRNRGLANEKLFF. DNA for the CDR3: TGTGCCAGTAGAAACAGGGGGCTTGCCAATGAAAAACTGTTTTTT.

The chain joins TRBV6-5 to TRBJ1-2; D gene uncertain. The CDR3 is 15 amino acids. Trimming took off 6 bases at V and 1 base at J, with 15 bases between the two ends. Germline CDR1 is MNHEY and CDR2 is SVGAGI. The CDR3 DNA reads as TGTGCCAGCAGCTCCCTCCCGGGGAGTAACTATGGCTACACCTTC. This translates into CASSSLPGSNYGYTF.

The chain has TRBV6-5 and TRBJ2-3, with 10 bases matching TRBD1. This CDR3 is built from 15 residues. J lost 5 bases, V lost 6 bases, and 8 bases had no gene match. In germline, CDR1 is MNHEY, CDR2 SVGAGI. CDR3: CASRPRDRGLDTQYF. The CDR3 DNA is TGTGCCAGCAGGCCCCGGGACAGGGGTTTAGATACGCAGTATTTT.

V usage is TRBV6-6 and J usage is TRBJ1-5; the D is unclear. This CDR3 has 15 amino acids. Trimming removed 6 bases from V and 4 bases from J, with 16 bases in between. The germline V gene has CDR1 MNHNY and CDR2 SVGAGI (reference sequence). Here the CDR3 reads CASRPEWSRNQPQHF. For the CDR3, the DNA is TGTGCCAGCAGGCCTGAATGGAGCAGAAATCAGCCCCAGCATTTT.

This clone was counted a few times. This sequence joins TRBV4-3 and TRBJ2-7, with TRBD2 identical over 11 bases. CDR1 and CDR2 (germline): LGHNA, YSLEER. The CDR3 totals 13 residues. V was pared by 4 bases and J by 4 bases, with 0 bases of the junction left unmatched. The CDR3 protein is CASSRTSGYEQYF. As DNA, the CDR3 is TGCGCCAGCAGCCGGACTAGCGGGTACGAGCAGTACTTC.

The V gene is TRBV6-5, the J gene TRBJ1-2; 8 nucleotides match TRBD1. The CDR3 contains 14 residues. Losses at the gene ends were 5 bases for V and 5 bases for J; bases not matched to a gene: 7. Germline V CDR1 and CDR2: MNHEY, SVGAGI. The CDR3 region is CASSIPGQEYGYTF. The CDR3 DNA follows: TGTGCCAGCAGTATACCGGGACAGGAATATGGCTACACCTTC.

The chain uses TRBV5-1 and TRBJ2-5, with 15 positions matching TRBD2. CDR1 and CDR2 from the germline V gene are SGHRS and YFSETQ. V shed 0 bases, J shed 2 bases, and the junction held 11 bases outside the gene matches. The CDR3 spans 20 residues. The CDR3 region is CASSLGIGLAGGPGQETQYF. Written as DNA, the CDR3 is TGCGCCAGCAGCTTGGGGATCGGACTAGCGGGGGGGCCGGGGCAAGAGACCCAGTACTTC.

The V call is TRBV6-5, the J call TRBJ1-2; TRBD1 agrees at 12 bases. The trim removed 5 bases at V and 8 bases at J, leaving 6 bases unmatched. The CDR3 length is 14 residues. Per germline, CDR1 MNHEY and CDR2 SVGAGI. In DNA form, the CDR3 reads TGTGCCAGCAGTCCGGGACAGGGGGCGAGGGGCTACACCTTC. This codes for CASSPGQGARGYTF.

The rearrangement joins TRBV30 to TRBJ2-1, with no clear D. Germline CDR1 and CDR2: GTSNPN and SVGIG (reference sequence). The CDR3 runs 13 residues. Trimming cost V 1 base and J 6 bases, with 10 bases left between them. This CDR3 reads CAWSESQANEQFF. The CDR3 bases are TGTGCCTGGAGTGAATCCCAGGCCAATGAGCAGTTCTTC.

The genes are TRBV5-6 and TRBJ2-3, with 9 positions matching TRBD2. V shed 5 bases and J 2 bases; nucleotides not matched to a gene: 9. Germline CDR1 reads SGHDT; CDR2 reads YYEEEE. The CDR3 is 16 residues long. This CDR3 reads CASRPVPGLATDTQYF. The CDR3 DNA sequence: TGTGCCAGCAGACCCGTCCCGGGACTAGCCACAGATACGCAGTATTTT.